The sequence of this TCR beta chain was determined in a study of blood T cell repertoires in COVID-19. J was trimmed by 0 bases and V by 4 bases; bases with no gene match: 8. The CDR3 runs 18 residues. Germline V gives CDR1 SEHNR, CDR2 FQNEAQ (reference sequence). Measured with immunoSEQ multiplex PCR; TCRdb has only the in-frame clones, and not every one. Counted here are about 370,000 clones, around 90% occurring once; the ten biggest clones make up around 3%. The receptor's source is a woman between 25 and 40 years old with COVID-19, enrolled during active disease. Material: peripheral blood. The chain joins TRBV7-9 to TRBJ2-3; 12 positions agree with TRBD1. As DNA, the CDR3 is TGTGCCAGCAGCTCCCGGGACAGGGGGCGTCCTAGCACAGATACGCAGTATTTT. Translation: CASSSRDRGRPSTDTQYF.